This TCR beta chain was recovered during a study of blood T cell repertoires in COVID-19. As for the study in general: PBMCs, B-cell-depleted T cells, or T cells provided the cDNA or gDNA that made up the material.

Germline V gives CDR1 LGHDT, CDR2 YNNKEL (reference sequence). Trimming took 3 bases from V and 0 from J; bases not matched to a gene: 6. The CDR3 length is 16 residues. Methods used by the authors: Reference gene primer amplification yielded estimated nucleated cell counts. Repertoires were generated with immunoSEQ multiplex PCR, while TCRdb's copy carries only in-frame clones and drops some. The V and J calls and the clone size are those of that table, but D and trimming were determined from the DNA. The sample has under 350,000 clones; about 89% are singletons. This chain links TRBV3-1 (or the pseudogene TRBV3-2) with TRBJ2-7; TRBD2 matches 9 bases. The receptor was derived from a man aged 35-49 years with acute or convalescent COVID-19. Material: peripheral blood. The CDR3 is CASSQYSGGHSYEQYF. The CDR3 nucleotides read TGTGCCAGCAGCCAGTATAGCGGGGGCCACTCCTACGAGCAGTACTTC.